Presented here are 4 T cell receptor beta chains from one specimen sequenced in a study of cytomegalovirus exposure and HLA in healthy donors. Both 60 Vbeta primers and 13 Jbeta primers went into the PCR. Assay used: immunoSEQ multiplex PCR; TCRdb lists only in-frame clones, some missing. The sample yields around 160,000 clones, around 80% seen once. The sample was PBMCs. These receptors were obtained from a man between 40 and 49 years old in good health and CMV-seropositive.

This chain connects TRBV6-6 to TRBJ1-1; weak D call: TRBD1 (5 bases). The germline V and J ends were trimmed by 6 bases and 5 bases, with 10 bases remaining between them. The CDR3 is 12 amino acids. Germline CDR1 reads MNHNY; CDR2 reads SVGAGI (reference sequence). CDR3 residues: CASRQESTEAFF. CDR3 bases: TGTGCCAGCAGACAGGAAAGTACTGAAGCTTTCTTT.

The rearrangement uses TRBV10-2 and TRBJ2-5; TRBD2 agrees at 8 bases. Germline V gives CDR1 WSHSY, CDR2 SAAADI. CDR3 length equals 16 residues. Unmatched junction bases numbered 15, after V lost 7 bases and J lost 5 bases. The CDR3 DNA reads TGCGCCAGCAAAAGAGGAGGCGAGCGGGAGAGGGAGACCCAGTACTTC. Translated, it gives CASKRGGERERETQYF.

This chain uses TRBV11-3 with TRBJ2-7, with 8 bases fitting TRBD1. The CDR3 is 14 amino acids. The J segment lost 6 bases and the V segment lost 5 bases, leaving 9 bases of the junction unmatched. From germline, CDR1 is SGHNT and CDR2 YENEEA. CDR3 residues: CASSTRDRPCEQYF. The CDR3 bases are TGTGCCAGCAGCACCCGGGACAGGCCATGCGAGCAGTACTTC.

The genes are TRBV6-5 and TRBJ2-1; 7 bases are a match to TRBD2. CDR3 size: 16 residues. CDR1 is MNHEY, CDR2 SVGAGI, per germline. The ends lost 2 bases at V and 10 bases at J; junction bases unmatched: 14. The CDR3 DNA is TGTGCCAGCAGTTACGGGTCTGGGGAGGGGCTTAGGGAGCAGTTCTTC. Translation gives CASSYGSGEGLREQFF.